These T cell receptor beta chains were read from a single sample in a study of blood T cell repertoires in COVID-19. Assay used: immunoSEQ multiplex PCR; TCRdb lists only in-frame clones, some missing. This sample has 95,000 to 150,000 clones, with 82% found just once. The source material was peripheral blood. The origin of the receptors is a human donor in a cohort sampled during active COVID-19. CDR3s include the opening cysteine and the closing phenylalanine or tryptophan. The order of the fields is D gene, V gene, clone size, J gene, CDR3 protein, CDR3 DNA. A D gene is named only where the DNA matches it firmly. Clone size is not always given. Where it is, it says once, few, many or a class for expanded clones.

TRBD2,TRBV5-4,-,TRBJ2-7,CASSPRGALAGAYEQYF,TGTGCCAGCAGCCCCCGTGGGGCCCTAGCGGGGGCCTACGAGCAGTACTTC
-,TRBV2,-,TRBJ2-1,CASKFVPSSEQFF,TGTGCCAGCAAGTTCGTTCCTTCCAGTGAGCAGTTCTTC
TRBD1,TRBV3-1/TRBV3-2,few,TRBJ2-1,CASSLPGTGNNEQFF,TGTGCCAGCAGCCTACCCGGGACAGGGAACAATGAGCAGTTCTTC
-,TRBV10-2,once,TRBJ1-4,CASSEKAGREKLFF,TGCGCCAGCAGTGAGAAGGCAGGGCGTGAAAAACTGTTTTTT
TRBD2,TRBV6-6,-,TRBJ2-5,CASSYRTSSQETQYF,TGTGCCAGCAGTTACCGGACTAGCAGCCAAGAGACCCAGTACTTC
TRBD1,TRBV5-1,-,TRBJ2-5,CASSLAWTGGQETQYF,TGCGCCAGCAGCTTGGCCTGGACAGGGGGCCAAGAGACCCAGTACTTC
TRBD1,TRBV5-1,-,TRBJ2-5,CASSLLTDRGQETQYF,TGCGCCAGCAGTTTACTAACCGACAGGGGGCAGGAGACCCAGTACTTC
TRBD1,TRBV19,-,TRBJ2-3,CASSMGWTGAADTQYF,TGTGCCAGTAGTATGGGCTGGACAGGGGCTGCAGATACGCAGTATTTT
-,TRBV2,-,TRBJ1-3,CASLTSGNTIYF,TGTGCCAGCCTAACCTCTGGAAACACCATATATTTT
TRBD1,TRBV6-5,-,TRBJ1-5,CASTQDRAGNQPQHF,TGTGCCAGCACCCAGGACAGGGCTGGCAATCAGCCCCAGCATTTT
-,TRBV4-1,-,TRBJ2-3,CASSPGPSTDTQYF,TGCGCCAGCAGCCCGGGTCCGAGCACAGATACGCAGTATTTT
-,TRBV5-4,-,TRBJ1-4,CASSLGPGADEKLFF,TGTGCCAGCAGCTTGGGTCCAGGGGCTGATGAAAAACTGTTTTTT
-,TRBV4-3,-,TRBJ1-3,CASSQERGTVGSTIYF,TGCGCCAGCAGCCAAGAACGGGGGACGGTCGGAAGCACCATATATTTT
TRBD1,TRBV7-2,-,TRBJ1-1,CASSKGQGTTEAFF,TGTGCCAGCAGCAAGGGACAGGGTACCACTGAAGCTTTCTTT
-,TRBV12-3/TRBV12-4,-,TRBJ2-4,CASSLGQRDIQYF,TGTGCCAGCAGTTTAGGACAGCGGGACATTCAGTACTTC
-,TRBV3-1/TRBV3-2,-,TRBJ2-5,CASSQGVSGNQETQYF,TGTGCCAGCAGCCAAGGAGTAAGCGGCAACCAAGAGACCCAGTACTTC
-,TRBV18,-,TRBJ1-1,CASSPSRDTEAFF,TGTGCCAGCTCACCATCGAGGGACACTGAAGCTTTCTTT
-,TRBV3-1/TRBV3-2,-,TRBJ1-6,CASSDEQALSSPLHF,TGTGCCAGCAGCGACGAACAGGCGCTAAGTTCACCCCTCCACTTT
-,TRBV28,-,TRBJ1-1,CASSGHQNTEAFF,TGTGCCAGCAGCGGACACCAGAACACTGAAGCTTTCTTT
-,TRBV12-3/TRBV12-4,-,TRBJ2-7,CASSHSAEQYF,TGTGCCAGCAGCCACAGTGCCGAGCAGTACTTC
-,TRBV9,-,TRBJ2-7,CASSVAPGFVYEQYF,TGTGCCAGCAGCGTAGCGCCAGGGTTCGTCTACGAGCAGTACTTC
TRBD1,TRBV7-2,-,TRBJ1-5,CASRPGTGVNQPQHF,TGTGCCAGCAGACCCGGGACAGGGGTCAATCAGCCCCAGCATTTT
TRBD2,TRBV4-3,-,TRBJ2-7,CASSKGLAGAYEQYF,TGCGCCAGCAGCAAAGGACTAGCGGGGGCCTACGAGCAGTACTTC
-,TRBV3-1/TRBV3-2,-,TRBJ1-2,CASSHQITYGYTF,TGTGCCAGCAGCCATCAGATCACCTATGGCTACACCTTC
-,TRBV6-5,-,TRBJ1-6,CASSYRSSPLHF,TGTGCCAGCAGTTACAGGAGTTCACCCCTCCACTTT
-,TRBV18,-,TRBJ1-6,CASSPQPQRAGNRNSPLHF,TGTGCCAGCTCACCACAACCCCAGCGGGCGGGGAACCGGAATTCACCCCTCCACTTT
TRBD2,TRBV10-2,-,TRBJ2-7,CASTSGVTYEQYF,TGCGCCAGCACCAGCGGGGTAACCTACGAGCAGTACTTC
TRBD2,TRBV5-4,-,TRBJ2-3,CASSHAGLPTFTDTQYF,TGTGCCAGCAGCCATGCGGGACTACCGACATTCACAGATACGCAGTATTTT
TRBD1,TRBV6-5,-,TRBJ1-6,CASSSWGQGENSPLHF,TGTGCCAGCAGTTCCTGGGGACAGGGGGAAAATTCACCCCTCCACTTT
TRBD1,TRBV23-1,-,TRBJ2-3,CASSPRQGNTDTQYF,TGCGCCAGCAGTCCGAGACAGGGCAACACAGATACGCAGTATTTT
TRBD1,TRBV4-1,-,TRBJ2-7,CASIGTGSPEQYF,TGCGCCAGCATCGGGACAGGGTCCCCCGAGCAGTACTTC
TRBD1,TRBV7-8,-,TRBJ1-2,CASRMDRGDGYTF,TGTGCCAGCAGGATGGACAGGGGTGATGGCTACACCTTC
-,TRBV3-1/TRBV3-2,-,TRBJ1-1,CASSGQPNTEAFF,TGTGCCAGCAGCGGACAGCCGAACACTGAAGCTTTCTTT
TRBD2,TRBV4-3,-,TRBJ2-2,CASSQETSGNTGELFF,TGCGCCAGCAGCCAAGAAACTAGCGGCAACACCGGGGAGCTGTTTTTT
TRBD2,TRBV7-2,-,TRBJ2-7,CASSLGGGGLIYEQYF,TGTGCCAGCAGCTTGGGCGGGGGGGGCCTTATATACGAGCAGTACTTC
-,TRBV21-1,-,TRBJ1-1,CASSKANLWTVTNTEAFF,TGTGCCAGCAGCAAAGCAAACTTATGGACAGTGACGAACACTGAAGCTTTCTTT
TRBD2,TRBV4-1,-,TRBJ2-1,CASSQGLAGGYNEQFF,TGCGCCAGCAGCCAAGGACTAGCGGGGGGTTACAATGAGCAGTTCTTC
TRBD1,TRBV3-1/TRBV3-2,-,TRBJ1-1,CASSQDLTGLTEAFF,TGTGCCAGCAGCCAAGATTTGACAGGGTTAACTGAAGCTTTCTTT
-,TRBV6-5,-,TRBJ1-3,CASSSGFWSSGNTIYF,TGTGCCAGCAGTTCCGGCTTCTGGAGCTCTGGAAACACCATATATTTT
-,TRBV6-1,once,TRBJ2-7,CASSERDWAYEQYF,TGTGCCAGCAGTGAACGGGACTGGGCCTACGAGCAGTACTTC
-,TRBV7-2,once,TRBJ2-3,CASSSRSGSRTDTQYF,TGTGCCAGCAGCTCCCGCTCGGGGAGCCGCACAGATACGCAGTATTTT
-,TRBV12-5,once,TRBJ2-5,CASGELMGQETQYF,TGTGCTAGTGGCGAACTAATGGGCCAAGAGACCCAGTACTTC
-,TRBV4-1,-,TRBJ2-2,CASSQTGNTGELFF,TGCGCCAGCAGCCAGACGGGTAACACCGGGGAGCTGTTTTTT
TRBD2,TRBV6-1,-,TRBJ2-2,CASSGTSGVDTGELFF,TGTGCCAGCAGTGGCACTAGCGGGGTGGACACCGGGGAGCTGTTTTTT
-,TRBV11-2,-,TRBJ2-7,CASSSHFGDRYYEQYF,TGTGCCAGCAGCTCACACTTCGGGGATCGGTACTACGAGCAGTACTTC
TRBD1,TRBV4-3,-,TRBJ2-1,CASSHIPWGQGTSEQFF,TGCGCCAGCAGCCATATTCCGTGGGGACAGGGAACAAGTGAGCAGTTCTTC
TRBD2,TRBV14,-,TRBJ2-5,CASSQSSGAQQETQYF,TGTGCCAGCAGCCAATCCAGCGGGGCACAACAAGAGACCCAGTACTTC
-,TRBV6-5,-,TRBJ2-2,CASSRTFDWAGELFF,TGTGCCAGCAGTCGGACATTCGATTGGGCCGGGGAGCTGTTTTTT
-,TRBV5-1,-,TRBJ1-5,CASSFGGNNQPQHF,TGCGCCAGCAGCTTCGGGGGGAACAATCAGCCCCAGCATTTT
-,TRBV6-2/TRBV6-3,-,TRBJ2-7,CASSSPWGGGLSSYEQYF,TGTGCCAGCAGTTCACCTTGGGGCGGGGGCCTGAGCTCCTACGAGCAGTACTTC
-,TRBV7-8,-,TRBJ2-2,CASSLSPGTTGELFF,TGTGCCAGCAGCTTATCCCCAGGGACTACCGGGGAGCTGTTTTTT
-,TRBV28,-,TRBJ2-5,CASNHKPGGPQETQYF,TGTGCCAGCAACCATAAGCCGGGGGGCCCCCAAGAGACCCAGTACTTC
-,TRBV6-1,-,TRBJ1-1,CASSALLAGRGGGNTEAFF,TGTGCCAGCAGTGCCCTATTAGCAGGGCGCGGCGGCGGGAACACTGAAGCTTTCTTT
-,TRBV28,few,TRBJ1-5,CASSLGAPNQPQHF,TGTGCCAGCAGTTTAGGGGCCCCCAATCAGCCCCAGCATTTT
TRBD1,TRBV19,-,TRBJ1-4,CASSPAGTGVFNEKLFF,TGTGCCAGTAGTCCCGCCGGGACAGGGGTCTTTAATGAAAAACTGTTTTTT